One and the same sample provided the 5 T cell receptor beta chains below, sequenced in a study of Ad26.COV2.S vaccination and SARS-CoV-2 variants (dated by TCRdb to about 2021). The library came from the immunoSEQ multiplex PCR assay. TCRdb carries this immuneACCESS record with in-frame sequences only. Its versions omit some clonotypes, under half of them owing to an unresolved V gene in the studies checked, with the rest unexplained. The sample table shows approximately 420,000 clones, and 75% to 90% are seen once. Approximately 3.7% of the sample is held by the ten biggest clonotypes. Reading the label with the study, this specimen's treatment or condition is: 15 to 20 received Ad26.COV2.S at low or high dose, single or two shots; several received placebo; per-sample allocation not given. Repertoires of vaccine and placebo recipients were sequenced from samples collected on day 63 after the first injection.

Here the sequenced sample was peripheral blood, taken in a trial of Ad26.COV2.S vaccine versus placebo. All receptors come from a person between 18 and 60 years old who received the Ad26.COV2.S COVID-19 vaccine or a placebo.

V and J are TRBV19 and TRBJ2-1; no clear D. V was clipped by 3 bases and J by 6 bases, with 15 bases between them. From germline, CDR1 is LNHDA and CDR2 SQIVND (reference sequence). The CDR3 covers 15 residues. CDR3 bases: TGTGCCAGTAGTATCGTCGGAAAAGAGTCCAATGAGCAGTTCTTC. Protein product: CASSIVGKESNEQFF.

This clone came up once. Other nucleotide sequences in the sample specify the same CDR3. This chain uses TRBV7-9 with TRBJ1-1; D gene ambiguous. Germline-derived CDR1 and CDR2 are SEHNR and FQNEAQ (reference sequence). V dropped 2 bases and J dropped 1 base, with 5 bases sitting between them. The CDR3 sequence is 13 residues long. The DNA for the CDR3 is TGTGCCAGCAGCTTATCGGAGAACACTGAAGCTTTCTTT. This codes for CASSLSENTEAFF.

CDR3 DNA sequence: TGTGCCATCAGTGTCGAGGACAGGGGGGATAATTCACCCCTCCACTTT. Encoded protein: CAISVEDRGDNSPLHF. The rearrangement joins TRBV10-3 to TRBJ1-6; 10 bases line up with TRBD1. Unmatched junction bases numbered 5, after V lost 4 bases and J lost 5 bases. The length of the CDR3 is 16 residues. CDR1 and CDR2 from the germline V gene are ENHRY and SYGVKD.

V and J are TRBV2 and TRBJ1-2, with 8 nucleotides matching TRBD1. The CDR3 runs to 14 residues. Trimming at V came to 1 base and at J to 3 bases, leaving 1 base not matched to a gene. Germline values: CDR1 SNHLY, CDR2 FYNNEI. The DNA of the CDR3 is TGTGCCAGCAGTGAAGGGACAGGGTACTATGGCTACACCTTC. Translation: CASSEGTGYYGYTF.

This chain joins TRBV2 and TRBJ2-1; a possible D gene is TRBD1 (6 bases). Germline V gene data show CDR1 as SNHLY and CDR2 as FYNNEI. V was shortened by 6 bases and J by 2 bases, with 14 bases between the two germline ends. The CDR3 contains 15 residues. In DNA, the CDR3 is TGTGCCAGCAGATCCGGGACAAGCCCCTACAATGAGCAGTTCTTC. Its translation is CASRSGTSPYNEQFF.